These 20 T cell receptor beta chains were all obtained from the same sample, sequenced in a study of beta chain features in type 1 diabetes. Every isolated RNA sample was fully reverse transcribed, so sequencing captured expressed TCRB transcripts. Data came from immunoSEQ multiplex PCR; TCRdb stores just in-frame clones and leaves some out. The sample holds about 40,000 clones, 64% seen once. Specimen: Tregs from blood. Every receptor here comes from a woman aged 30 to 39 in good health.

This clone was detected only a few times. The rearrangement links TRBV29-1 to TRBJ1-1; D is perhaps TRBD1 (6 bases). Per germline, CDR1 SQVTM and CDR2 ANQGSEA. The CDR3 consists of 15 residues. V was clipped by 6 bases and J by 0 bases, with 17 bases between them. The CDR3 DNA reads as TGCAGCGTCGAGAACAGGGCCACGATGAACACTGAAGCTTTCTTT. It encodes CSVENRATMNTEAFF. Full variable domain (remainder filled in from reference TRBV29-1 and TRBJ1-1): SAVISQKPSRDICQRGTSLTIQCQVDSQVTMMFWYRQQPGQSLTLIATANQGSEATYESGFVIDKFPISRPNLTFSTLTVSNMSPEDSSIYLCSVENRATMNTEAFFGQGTRLTVV.

The CDR3 DNA sequence: TGTGCCAGCAGATCCCTACAAGCGAGGAACACTGAAGCTTTCTTT. This codes for CASRSLQARNTEAFF. The V and J genes are TRBV27 and TRBJ1-1; D is unresolved. CDR3 length equals 15 residues. The germline V gene encodes CDR1 MNHEY and CDR2 SMNVEV (reference sequence). V shed 6 bases and J shed 1 base, with 15 bases lying between them.

The sample holds one count of this clone. Here the CDR3 DNA reads TGTGCCAGCTCACCAATTCTAGGTGGCGGGAGTATCGGCAATGAGCAGTTCTTC. It specifies CASSPILGGGSIGNEQFF. This chain joins TRBV18 and TRBJ2-1, with 7 bases that match TRBD2. With 2 bases clipped from V and 6 bases from J, the junction kept 16 bases outside the gene matches. CDR1 is KGHSH, CDR2 LQKENI, per germline. The CDR3 extends over 18 amino acids.

This rearrangement joins TRBV19 to TRBJ1-6; the match to TRBD1 covers 9 bases. CDR1 and CDR2 from the germline V gene are LNHDA and SQIVND (reference sequence). The V gene end was trimmed by 9 bases and the J gene end by 7 bases; junction bases not matched to a gene: 7. There are 14 residues in the CDR3. For the CDR3, the DNA is TGTGCCAGCGTAACAGGGGGCGAGAATTCACCCCTCCACTTT. Protein product: CASVTGGENSPLHF.

This rearrangement joins TRBV7-6 to TRBJ1-1; D ambiguous. Germline V gives CDR1 SGHVS, CDR2 FNYEAQ. The CDR3 has 14 amino acids. V was shortened by 1 base and J by 4 bases, with 10 bases between the two germline ends. CDR3 sequence (DNA): TGTGCCAGCAGCTTAGGGCCTTCGGGCACTGAAGCTTTCTTT. As protein: CASSLGPSGTEAFF.

This clone was counted only a few times. This chain connects TRBV5-1 to TRBJ2-3, with 16 bases lining up with TRBD2. Germline CDR1 SGHRS, CDR2 YFSETQ. Trimming cost V 4 bases and J 4 bases; bases outside gene matches: 9. The CDR3 is 18 residues long. CDR3 DNA: TGCGCCAGCAGCCCGGGGACTAGCGGGAGGGCCATCGCAGATACGCAGTATTTT. Amino acids: CASSPGTSGRAIADTQYF.

V usage is TRBV28 and J usage is TRBJ2-7; D perhaps matches TRBD1 (6 bases). The V and J ends lost 9 bases and 3 bases respectively, with 15 bases between them. Germline loops: CDR1 MDHEN, CDR2 SYDVKM. The CDR3 is 13 residues long. CDR3 amino acids: CASNRDPRYEQYF. CDR3 bases: TGTGCCAGTAACAGGGACCCTCGCTACGAGCAGTACTTC.

The genes are TRBV19 and TRBJ2-1; TRBD2 aligns across 8 bases. The V and J ends lost 5 bases and 6 bases, in that order; junction bases with no gene match: 3. Germline CDR1 LNHDA, CDR2 SQIVND (reference sequence). CDR3 length: 13 amino acids. Here the CDR3 reads CASSRLATNEQFF. The CDR3 DNA reads as TGTGCCAGTAGTCGACTAGCGACCAATGAGCAGTTCTTC.

The rearrangement uses TRBV19 and TRBJ2-7, with 7 bases fitting TRBD2. Trimming took 5 bases from V and 2 from J; bases not matched to a gene: 6. The V gene's germline CDR1 is LNHDA and CDR2 SQIVND (reference sequence). The CDR3 is 14 residues long. CDR3 amino acids: CASSQTSSPYEQYF. CDR3 in DNA: TGTGCCAGTAGTCAGACTAGCAGTCCCTACGAGCAGTACTTC. The full variable domain, in which reference TRBV19 and TRBJ2-7 provide the parts outside the CDR3, is DGGITQSPKYLFRKEGQNVTLSCEQNLNHDAMYWYRQDPGQGLRLIYYSQIVNDFQKGDIAEGYSVSREKKESFPLTVTSAQKNPTAFYLCASSQTSSPYEQYFGPGTRLTVT.

The rearrangement joins TRBV6-5 to TRBJ2-2; D perhaps matches TRBD1 (5 bases). This CDR3 has 16 amino acids. The V gene's germline CDR1 is MNHEY and CDR2 SVGAGI. The V end was cut by 4 bases, the J end by 1 base, with 13 bases between. The CDR3 here is CASSSTRGLNTGELFF. For the CDR3, the DNA is TGTGCCAGCAGTTCAACAAGGGGTCTGAACACCGGGGAGCTGTTTTTT.

This clone has just a few counts. V usage is TRBV6-6 and J usage is TRBJ2-4, with TRBD2 matching 7 bases. Germline CDR1 reads MNHNY; CDR2 reads SVGAGI (reference sequence). The CDR3 contains 13 residues. With V trimmed by 10 bases and J by 9 bases, 12 bases remained unmatched. CDR3 coding DNA: TGTGCCATTTCCCCGACTAGCTCGGGCATTCAGTACTTC. Translation gives CAISPTSSGIQYF.

The rearrangement links TRBV12-2 to TRBJ2-3; the table's D gene call, TRBD2, was not cross checked with the DNA. TRBV12-2 is a pseudogene segment. CDR3 length equals 15 residues. This CDR3 is CASRSRGRSTDTQYF. The CDR3 coding sequence is TGTGCAAGTCGCTCCCGCGGGCGGAGCACAGATACGCAGTATTTT.

The rearrangement joins TRBV10-2 to TRBJ1-1, with TRBD1 matching 8 bases. V dropped 8 bases and J dropped 4; count of bases not matched to a gene: 6. Germline V gene lookup returns CDR1 WSHSY and CDR2 SAAADI. The CDR3 is 13 residues long. The CDR3 DNA reads TGCGCCAGCCAAGGACAGGGAGGCACTGAAGCTTTCTTT. This codes for CASQGQGGTEAFF.

This clone occurred once. The rearrangement links TRBV19 to TRBJ2-1; 9 nucleotides match TRBD2. Germline V lookup: CDR1 LNHDA, CDR2 SQIVND (reference sequence). The CDR3 has 15 residues. Trimming took 6 bases from V and 7 from J; bases not matched to a gene: 10. This CDR3 reads CASSPRGLAWNEQFF. As DNA, the CDR3 is TGTGCCAGTAGCCCTAGGGGACTAGCTTGGAATGAGCAGTTCTTC.

The chain carries TRBV7-2 and TRBJ2-5; 7 bases fit TRBD2. TRBJ2-7 matches the DNA end more closely, so the J call is doubtful. The CDR3 runs 14 residues. The V gene's germline CDR1 is SGHTA and CDR2 FQGNSA. CDR3 DNA sequence: TGTGCCAGCAGCTTAGGGCGGGAGTCGTACGAGCAGTACTTC. Protein product: CASSLGRESYEQYF.

This clone was seen a handful of times. The V and J genes are TRBV5-5 and TRBJ1-5; D gene unclear. The ends were cut back, 6 bases at V and 0 bases at J, with 22 bases in the middle. This CDR3 is built from 18 residues. Germline-derived CDR1 and CDR2 are SGHKS and YYEKEE (reference sequence). The CDR3 is CASTPSYAGLLSNQPQHF. The CDR3 bases are TGTGCCAGCACCCCGAGTTATGCAGGTCTCCTTAGCAATCAGCCCCAGCATTTT.

As regards this clone: The missing conserved phenylalanine or tryptophan at the end of this CDR3 makes a read error likely. It is unclear where the CDR3 begins or ends on the DNA, so no DNA is shown, and the CDR3 is as TCRdb lists it. This chain links TRBV6-1 with TRBJ2-4; the table assigns TRBD2, which was not confirmed against the DNA. Germline CDR1 MNHNS, CDR2 SASEGT. Including both end residues, the CDR3 is 10 amino acids long. Here the CDR3 reads CASSAATTTL.

This clone was observed once. The chain recombines TRBV6-6 with TRBJ2-1; 9 nucleotides align to TRBD2. Germline values: CDR1 MNHNY, CDR2 SVGAGI (reference sequence). The V gene end was trimmed by 5 bases and the J gene end by 9 bases; junction bases not matched to a gene: 11. CDR3 length: 15 amino acids. In nucleotides, the CDR3 is TGTGCCAGCAGTCCCCGAGAGCGGGAGGTTCTTGAGCAGTTCTTC. This codes for CASSPREREVLEQFF.

The chain has TRBV7-3 and TRBJ2-5; D is possibly TRBD1 (5 bases). The length of the CDR3 is 15 residues. V was shortened by 2 bases and J by 4 bases, with 14 bases between the two germline ends. Germline lookup yields CDR1 SGHTA and CDR2 FQGTGA. CDR3 sequence (DNA): TGTGCCAGCAGCTTATCAACAGGTTTAGGAGAGACCCAGTACTTC. This sequence encodes CASSLSTGLGETQYF. The full variable domain, completed using reference TRBV7-3 and TRBJ2-5, is GAGVSQTPSNKVTEKGKYVELRCDPISGHTALYWYRQSLGQGPEFLIYFQGTGAADDSGLPNDRFFAVRPEGSVSTLKIQRTERGDSAVYLCASSLSTGLGETQYFGPGTRLLVL.

The rearrangement joins TRBV7-9 to TRBJ2-1; 11 bases match TRBD2. The V gene end was trimmed by 5 bases and the J gene end by 0 bases; junction bases not matched to a gene: 6. The germline V gene has CDR1 SEHNR and CDR2 FQNEAQ (reference sequence). This CDR3 is 17 amino acids long. The CDR3 loop reads CASSPGLAVSSYNEQFF. The CDR3 nucleotides are TGTGCCAGCAGCCCGGGACTAGCGGTAAGCTCCTACAATGAGCAGTTCTTC.